The TCR beta chain described here comes from a study of CD4+ T cells in melanoma. Study-level results: Neoantigen-specific CD4+ T cells in melanoma reportedly had diverse differentiation states. CD8+ T cell, macrophage and B cell function reportedly correlated with neoantigen-specific CD4+ T cells.

The CDR3 consists of 13 residues. CDR1 MNHEY and CDR2 SVGAGI come from the germline V gene. Deletions cut 2 bases from V and 2 bases from J, with 6 bases between. Produced via immunoSEQ multiplex PCR; TCRdb's table is partial and in-frame only. In the table there are about 110,000 clones, 80% to 95% of which are singletons. Details on this clone: The antigen remains unidentified.

The V call is TRBV6-5, the J call TRBJ2-5, with D perhaps matching TRBD2 (5 bases). This TCR was recovered from a human donor with melanoma. Sequenced input: peripheral blood. CDR3 coding DNA: TGTGCCAGCAGTTACGGCGGGCAAGAGACCCAGTACTTC. Amino acid sequence: CASSYGGQETQYF.